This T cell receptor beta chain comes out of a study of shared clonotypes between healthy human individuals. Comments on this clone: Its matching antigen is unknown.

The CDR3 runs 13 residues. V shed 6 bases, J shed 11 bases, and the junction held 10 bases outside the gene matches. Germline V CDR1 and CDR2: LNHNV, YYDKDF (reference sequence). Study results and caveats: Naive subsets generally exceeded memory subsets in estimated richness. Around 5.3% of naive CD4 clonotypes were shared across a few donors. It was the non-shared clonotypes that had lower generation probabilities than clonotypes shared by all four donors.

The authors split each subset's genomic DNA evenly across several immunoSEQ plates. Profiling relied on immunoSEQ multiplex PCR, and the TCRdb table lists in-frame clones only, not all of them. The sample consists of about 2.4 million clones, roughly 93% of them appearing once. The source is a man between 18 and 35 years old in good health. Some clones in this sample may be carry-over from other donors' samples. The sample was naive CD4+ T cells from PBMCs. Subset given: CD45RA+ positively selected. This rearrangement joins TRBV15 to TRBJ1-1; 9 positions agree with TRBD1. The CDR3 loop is CATRQTGGTVAFF. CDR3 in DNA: TGTGCCACCAGACAGACAGGGGGAACGGTTGCTTTCTTT.